One and the same sample provided the 3 T cell receptor beta chains below, sequenced in a study of glioma-infiltrating T cells. Using RNA template, CDR3s of TCR alpha and beta were amplified with iRepertoire arm-PCR. TCRdb used MiXCR to reprocess the multiplex PCR reads, holding one entry per CDR3 protein. The top ten clones hold 7.3% of a sample with a few thousand distinct CDR3 sequences, around 35% of them seen once. Sequencing was done on a sample of glioma tissue, nonneoplastic brain tissue, or PBMCs (not recorded which). These receptors originate from a human donor with low-grade glioma or glioblastoma, undergoing nonglioma brain surgery, or in good health (not recorded which).

The V gene is TRBV4-2, the J gene TRBJ2-1; 8 nucleotides line up with TRBD2. The J segment lost 7 bases and the V segment lost 6 bases, leaving 20 bases of the junction unmatched. This CDR3 is built from 18 residues. The germline V gene has CDR1 LGHNA and CDR2 YNFKEQ. CDR3 region: CASRKGISGGVFMNEQFF. The CDR3 nucleotides read TGTGCCAGCAGAAAAGGAATCTCCGGGGGGGTATTCATGAATGAGCAGTTCTTC.

In this sample, this clonotype is medium-sized. This chain links TRBV2 with TRBJ2-7; TRBD1 matches at 7 bases. The length of the CDR3 is 14 residues. Germline V gene sequence: CDR1 SNHLY, CDR2 FYNNEI. V shed 3 bases, J shed 2 bases, and the junction held 4 bases outside the gene matches. DNA of the CDR3: TGTGCCAGCAGTGAGGACAGGCGCGCCTACGAGCAGTACTTC. Translating it yields CASSEDRRAYEQYF.

This clonotype was counted ten times or more. The junction and the germline gene differ at one end; a read error may be behind it. The chain has TRBV7-9 and TRBJ2-5, with D possibly TRBD1 on 6 matching bases. The CDR3 is 15 amino acids. CDR1 is SEHNR, CDR2 FQNEAQ, per germline (reference sequence). The CDR3 loop is CASSIARGLQQTQYF. The CDR3 DNA reads TGTGCCAGCAGCATCGCCAGGGGCCTCCAACAGACCCAGTACTTC. The full variable domain, with the rest looked up from reference TRBV7-9 and TRBJ2-5, is DTGVSQNPRHKITKRGQNVTFRCDPISEHNRLYWYRQTLGQGPEFLTYFQNEAQLEKSRLLSDRFSAERPKGSFSTLEIQRTEQGDSAMYLCASSIARGLQQTQYFGPGTRLLVL.